This T cell receptor (beta chain) was obtained from a study of blood T cell repertoires in COVID-19. Generated by immunoSEQ multiplex PCR, the TCRdb table keeps only in-frame clones and is missing some. There are approximately 250,000 clones in the sample; 84% occur only once, and about 1.5% lies in the top ten. This CDR3 region has 16 residues. V gave up 4 bases and J gave up 2 bases; unmatched junction bases: 7. Germline V gene lookup returns CDR1 LNHDA and CDR2 SQIVND (reference sequence). The V and J genes are TRBV19 and TRBJ1-5; 8 bases map to TRBD1. The receptor's source is a woman aged 40 to 50 who had recovered from COVID-19. The sequenced sample consisted of peripheral blood. CDR3 in amino acids: CASSTQGGFGNQPQHF. CDR3 nucleotide sequence: TGTGCCAGTAGTACACAGGGGGGATTCGGCAATCAGCCCCAGCATTTT.